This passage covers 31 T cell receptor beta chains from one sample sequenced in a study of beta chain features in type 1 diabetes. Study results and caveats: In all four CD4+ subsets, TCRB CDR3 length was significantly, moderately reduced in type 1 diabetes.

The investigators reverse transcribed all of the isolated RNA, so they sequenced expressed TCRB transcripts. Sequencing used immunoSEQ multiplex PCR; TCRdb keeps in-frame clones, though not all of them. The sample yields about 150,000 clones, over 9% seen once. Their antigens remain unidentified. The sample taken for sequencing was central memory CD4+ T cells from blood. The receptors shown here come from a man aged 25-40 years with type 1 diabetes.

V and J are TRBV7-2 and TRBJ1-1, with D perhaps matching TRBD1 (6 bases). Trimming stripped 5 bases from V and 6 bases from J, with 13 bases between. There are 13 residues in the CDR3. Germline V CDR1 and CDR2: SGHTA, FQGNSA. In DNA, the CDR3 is TGTGCCAGCAGCCACGGACAGACTTCTGAAGCTTTCTTT. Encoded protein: CASSHGQTSEAFF.

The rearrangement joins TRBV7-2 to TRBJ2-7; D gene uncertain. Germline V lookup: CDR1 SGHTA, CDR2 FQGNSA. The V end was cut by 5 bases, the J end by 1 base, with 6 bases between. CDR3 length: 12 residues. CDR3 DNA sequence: TGTGCCAGCAGCCCGGGTTCCTACGAGCAGTACTTC. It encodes CASSPGSYEQYF.

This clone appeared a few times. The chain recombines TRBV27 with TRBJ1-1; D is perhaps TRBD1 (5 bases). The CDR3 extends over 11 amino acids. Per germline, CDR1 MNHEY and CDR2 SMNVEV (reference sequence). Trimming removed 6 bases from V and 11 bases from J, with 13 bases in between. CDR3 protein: CASSSQGEAFF. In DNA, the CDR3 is TGTGCCAGCAGCTCCCAGGGTGAGGCTTTCTTT.

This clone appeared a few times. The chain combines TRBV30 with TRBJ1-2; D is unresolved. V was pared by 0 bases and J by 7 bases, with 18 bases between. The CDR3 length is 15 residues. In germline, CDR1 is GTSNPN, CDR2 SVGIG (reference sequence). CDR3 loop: CAWSVLGGRDGGYTF. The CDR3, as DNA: TGTGCCTGGAGTGTCCTAGGAGGGCGCGACGGTGGCTACACCTTC.

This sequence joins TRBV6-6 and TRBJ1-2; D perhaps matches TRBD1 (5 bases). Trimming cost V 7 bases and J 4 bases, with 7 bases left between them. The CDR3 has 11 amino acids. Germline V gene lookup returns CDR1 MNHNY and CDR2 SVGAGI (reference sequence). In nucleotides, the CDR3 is TGTGCCAGCACCAGGGCCTATGGCTACACCTTC. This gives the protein CASTRAYGYTF.

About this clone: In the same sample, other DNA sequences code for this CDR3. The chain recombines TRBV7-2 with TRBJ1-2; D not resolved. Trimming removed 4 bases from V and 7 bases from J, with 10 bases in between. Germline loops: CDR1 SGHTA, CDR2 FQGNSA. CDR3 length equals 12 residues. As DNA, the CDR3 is TGTGCCAGCAGCTGGGGAGGTAGTGGCTACACCTTC. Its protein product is CASSWGGSGYTF.

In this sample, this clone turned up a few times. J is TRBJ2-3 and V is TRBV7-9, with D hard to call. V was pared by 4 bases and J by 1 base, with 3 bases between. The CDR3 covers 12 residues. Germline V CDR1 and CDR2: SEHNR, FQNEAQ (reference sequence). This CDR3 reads CASSSGTDTQYF. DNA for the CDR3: TGTGCCAGCAGCTCAGGCACAGATACGCAGTATTTT.

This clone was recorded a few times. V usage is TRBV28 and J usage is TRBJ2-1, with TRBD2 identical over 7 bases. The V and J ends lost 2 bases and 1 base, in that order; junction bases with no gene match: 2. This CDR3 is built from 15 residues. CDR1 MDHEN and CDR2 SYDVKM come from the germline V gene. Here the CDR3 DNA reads TGTGCCAGCAGTTTAGGGGGAGGGTCCTACAATGAGCAGTTCTTC. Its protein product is CASSLGGGSYNEQFF.

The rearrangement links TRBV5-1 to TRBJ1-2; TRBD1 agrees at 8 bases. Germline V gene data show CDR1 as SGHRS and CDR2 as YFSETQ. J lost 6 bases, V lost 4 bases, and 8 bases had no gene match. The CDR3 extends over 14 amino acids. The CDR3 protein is CASSKGQGTDGYTF. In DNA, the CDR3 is TGCGCCAGCAGCAAAGGACAGGGCACTGATGGCTACACCTTC.

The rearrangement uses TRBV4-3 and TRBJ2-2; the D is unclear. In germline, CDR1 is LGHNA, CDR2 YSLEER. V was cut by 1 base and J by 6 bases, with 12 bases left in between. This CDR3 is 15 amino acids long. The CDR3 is CASSQGVQRSGELFF. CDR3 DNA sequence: TGCGCCAGCAGCCAAGGGGTTCAGCGCTCCGGGGAGCTGTTTTTT.

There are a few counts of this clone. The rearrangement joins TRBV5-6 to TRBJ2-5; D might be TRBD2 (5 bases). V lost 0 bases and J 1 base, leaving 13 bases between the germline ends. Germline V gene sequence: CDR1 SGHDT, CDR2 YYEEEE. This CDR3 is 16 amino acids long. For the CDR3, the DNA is TGTGCCAGCAGCTTGGGACTTCAAAGCGGCCAAGAGACCCAGTACTTC. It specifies CASSLGLQSGQETQYF.

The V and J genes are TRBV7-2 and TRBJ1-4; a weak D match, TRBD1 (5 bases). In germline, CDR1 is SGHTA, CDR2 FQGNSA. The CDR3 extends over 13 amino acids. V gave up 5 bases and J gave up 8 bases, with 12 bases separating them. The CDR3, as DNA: TGTGCCAGCAGCCCCGGGGGTCGAGAAAAACTGTTTTTT. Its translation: CASSPGGREKLFF.

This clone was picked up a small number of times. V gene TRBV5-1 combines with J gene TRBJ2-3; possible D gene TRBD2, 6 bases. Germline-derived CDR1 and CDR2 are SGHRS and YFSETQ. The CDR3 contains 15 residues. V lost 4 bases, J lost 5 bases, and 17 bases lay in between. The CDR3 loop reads CASSLGIHGRDTQYF. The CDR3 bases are TGCGCCAGCAGCCTCGGGATACACGGGAGAGATACGCAGTATTTT.

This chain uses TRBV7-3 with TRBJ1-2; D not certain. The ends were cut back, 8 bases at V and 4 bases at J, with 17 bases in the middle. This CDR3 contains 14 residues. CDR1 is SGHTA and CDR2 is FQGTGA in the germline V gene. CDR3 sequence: CASADSGGSYGYTF. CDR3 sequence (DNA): TGTGCCAGCGCGGATTCGGGTGGATCCTATGGCTACACCTTC.

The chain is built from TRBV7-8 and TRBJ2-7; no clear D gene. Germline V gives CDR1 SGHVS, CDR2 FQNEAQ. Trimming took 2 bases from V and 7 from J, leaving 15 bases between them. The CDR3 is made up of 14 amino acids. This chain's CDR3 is CASSLMGHPTEQYF. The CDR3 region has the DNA TGTGCCAGCAGCTTAATGGGCCACCCAACGGAGCAGTACTTC.

The CDR3 coding sequence is TGTGCCGCCCGGGGACTAGCGACTAACACCGGGGAGCTGTTTTTT. Amino acid sequence: CAARGLATNTGELFF. The chain joins TRBV11-2 to TRBJ2-2, with 10 bases that match TRBD2. The CDR3 has 15 residues. V dropped 11 bases and J dropped 2; count of bases not matched to a gene: 8. Germline CDR1 is SGHAT and CDR2 is FQNNGV.

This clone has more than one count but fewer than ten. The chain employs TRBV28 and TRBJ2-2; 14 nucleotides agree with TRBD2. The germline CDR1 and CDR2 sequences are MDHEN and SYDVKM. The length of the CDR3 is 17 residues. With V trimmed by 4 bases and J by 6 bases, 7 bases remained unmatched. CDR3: CASSYMGLAGVAGELFF. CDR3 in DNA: TGTGCCAGCAGTTACATGGGACTAGCGGGAGTGGCCGGGGAGCTGTTTTTT.

CDR3 DNA: TGCGCCAGCAGCTCCGGACAGGGTGAGACTGGCTACACCTTC. It translates to CASSSGQGETGYTF. This chain links TRBV5-1 with TRBJ1-2; TRBD1 matches 8 bases. The ends lost 3 bases at V and 7 bases at J; junction bases unmatched: 8. This CDR3 spans 14 amino acids. In germline, CDR1 is SGHRS, CDR2 YFSETQ. Variable domain in full (rest from reference TRBV5-1 and TRBJ1-2): KAGVTQTPRYLIKTRGQQVTLSCSPISGHRSVSWYQQTPGQGLQFLFEYFSETQRNKGNFPGRFSGRQFSNSRSEMNVSTLELGDSALYLCASSSGQGETGYTFGSGTRLTVV.

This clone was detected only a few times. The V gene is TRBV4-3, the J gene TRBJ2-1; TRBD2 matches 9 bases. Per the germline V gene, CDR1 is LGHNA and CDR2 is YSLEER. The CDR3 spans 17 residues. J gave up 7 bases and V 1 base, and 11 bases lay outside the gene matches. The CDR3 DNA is TGCGCCAGCAGCCAAGGCTATAGCGGGAGATTGGGGAATGAGCAGTTCTTC. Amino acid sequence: CASSQGYSGRLGNEQFF.

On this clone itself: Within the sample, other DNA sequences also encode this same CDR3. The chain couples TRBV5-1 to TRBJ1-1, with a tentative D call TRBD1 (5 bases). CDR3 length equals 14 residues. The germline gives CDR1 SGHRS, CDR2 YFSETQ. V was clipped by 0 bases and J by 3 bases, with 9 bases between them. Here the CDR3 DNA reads TGCGCCAGCAGCTTGGTTGGGGGGGACACTGAAGCTTTCTTT. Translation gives CASSLVGGDTEAFF.

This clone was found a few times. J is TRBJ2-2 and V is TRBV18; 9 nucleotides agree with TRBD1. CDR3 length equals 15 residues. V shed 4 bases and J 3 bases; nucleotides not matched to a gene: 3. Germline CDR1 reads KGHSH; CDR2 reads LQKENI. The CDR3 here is CASSLGQGDTGELFF. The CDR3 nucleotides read TGTGCCAGCTCACTGGGACAGGGAGACACCGGGGAGCTGTTTTTT.

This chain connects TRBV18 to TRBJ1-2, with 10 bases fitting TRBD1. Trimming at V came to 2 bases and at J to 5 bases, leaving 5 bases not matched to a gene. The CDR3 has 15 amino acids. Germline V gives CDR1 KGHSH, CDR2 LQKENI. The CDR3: CASSPDRGRGYGYTF. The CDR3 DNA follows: TGTGCCAGCTCACCAGACAGGGGGCGCGGATATGGCTACACCTTC.

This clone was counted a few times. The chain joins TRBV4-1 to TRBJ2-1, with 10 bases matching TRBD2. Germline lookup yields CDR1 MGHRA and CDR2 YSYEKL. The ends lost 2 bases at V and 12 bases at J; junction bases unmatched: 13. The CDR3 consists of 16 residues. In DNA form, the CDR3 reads TGCGCCAGCAGCCAAAGTGTCTCAGCGGGGGGGAGCGTGCAGTTCTTC. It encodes CASSQSVSAGGSVQFF.

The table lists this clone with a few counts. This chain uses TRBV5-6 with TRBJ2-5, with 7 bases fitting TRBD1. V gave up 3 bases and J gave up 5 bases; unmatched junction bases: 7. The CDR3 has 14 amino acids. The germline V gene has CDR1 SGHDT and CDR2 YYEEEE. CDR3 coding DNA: TGTGCCAGCAGCTACGAGACAGGGTTGGAGACCCAGTACTTC. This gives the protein CASSYETGLETQYF.

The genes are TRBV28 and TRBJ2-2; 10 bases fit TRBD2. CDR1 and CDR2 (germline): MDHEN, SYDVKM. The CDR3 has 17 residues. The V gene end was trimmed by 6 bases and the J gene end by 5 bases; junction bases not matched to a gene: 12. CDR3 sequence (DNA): TGTGCCAGCAGCATGAGTGAGGGGACTAGCGTAACCGGGGAGCTGTTTTTT. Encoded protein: CASSMSEGTSVTGELFF.

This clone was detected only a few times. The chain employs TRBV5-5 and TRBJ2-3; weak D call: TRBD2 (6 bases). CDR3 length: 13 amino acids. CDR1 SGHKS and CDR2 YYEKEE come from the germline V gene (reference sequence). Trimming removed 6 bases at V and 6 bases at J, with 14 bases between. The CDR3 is CASNTLAGDTQYF. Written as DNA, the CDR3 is TGTGCCAGCAACACCCTTGCGGGGGATACGCAGTATTTT.

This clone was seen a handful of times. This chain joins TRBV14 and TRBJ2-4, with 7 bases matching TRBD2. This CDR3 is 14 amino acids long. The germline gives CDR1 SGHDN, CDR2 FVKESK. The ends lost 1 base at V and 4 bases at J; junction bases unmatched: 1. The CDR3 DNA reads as TGTGCCAGCAGCCAAGCGGGAGGAAAAAACATTCAGTACTTC. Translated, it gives CASSQAGGKNIQYF.

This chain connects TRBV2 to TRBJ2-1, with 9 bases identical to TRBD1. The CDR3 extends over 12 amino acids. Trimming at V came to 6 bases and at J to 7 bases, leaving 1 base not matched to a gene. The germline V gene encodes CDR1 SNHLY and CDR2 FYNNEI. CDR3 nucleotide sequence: TGTGCCAGCAGGGACAGGGGTAATGAGCAGTTCTTC. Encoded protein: CASRDRGNEQFF.

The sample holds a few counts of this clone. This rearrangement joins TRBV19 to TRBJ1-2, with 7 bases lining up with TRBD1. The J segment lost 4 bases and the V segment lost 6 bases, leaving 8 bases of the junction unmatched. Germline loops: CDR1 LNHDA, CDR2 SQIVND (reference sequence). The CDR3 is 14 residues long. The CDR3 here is CASRKSDRAYGYTF. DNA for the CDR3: TGTGCCAGTAGGAAATCTGACAGGGCCTATGGCTACACCTTC. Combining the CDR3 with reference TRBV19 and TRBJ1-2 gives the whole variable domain DGGITQSPKYLFRKEGQNVTLSCEQNLNHDAMYWYRQDPGQGLRLIYYSQIVNDFQKGDIAEGYSVSREKKESFPLTVTSAQKNPTAFYLCASRKSDRAYGYTFGSGTRLTVV.

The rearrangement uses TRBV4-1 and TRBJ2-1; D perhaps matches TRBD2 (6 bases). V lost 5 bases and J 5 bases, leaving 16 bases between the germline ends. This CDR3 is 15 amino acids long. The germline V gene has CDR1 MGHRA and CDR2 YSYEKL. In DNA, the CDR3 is TGCGCCAGCAGCACAAGCGGGTCGGGGAACAATGAGCAGTTCTTC. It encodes CASSTSGSGNNEQFF.

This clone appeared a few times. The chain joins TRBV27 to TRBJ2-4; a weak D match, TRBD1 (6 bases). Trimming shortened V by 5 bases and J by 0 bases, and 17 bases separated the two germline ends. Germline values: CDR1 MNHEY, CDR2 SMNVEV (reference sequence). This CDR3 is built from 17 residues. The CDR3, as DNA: TGTGCCAGCAGTCCCCTCCTACAGGGCTCAGCCAAAAACATTCAGTACTTC. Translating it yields CASSPLLQGSAKNIQYF.